This is a list of T cell receptor beta chains from one sample in a study of T cell clusters in autoimmune cytopenias. TCRdb reworked the multiplex PCR reads into one entry per CDR3 protein, no DNA. This sample's table reports 5,500 to 7,500 distinct CDR3 sequences. This sample also appeared in a second study, on T cell repertoires in aging, cancer and after chemotherapy.

The sequencing sample was made of peripheral blood. The receptors stem from a human donor in good health. Each CDR3 is given with its conserved first and last residue. Fields, in order: J gene, clone size, CDR3 length, V gene, CDR3 protein. Part of the rows lack a size; the others show once, few, many or a class for expanded clones.

TRBJ2-3	medium-sized	14	TRBV29-1	CSVSGTGLTDTQYF
TRBJ2-6	NA	15	TRBV12-3/TRBV12-4	CASNQGTSGANVLTF
TRBJ1-3	NA	18	TRBV4-3	CASSQAPGQGTSGNTIYF
TRBJ2-6	medium-sized	16	TRBV5-4	CASSSPAGTGANVLTF
TRBJ1-1	NA	14	TRBV19	CASSRGQPNTEAFF
TRBJ2-1	medium-sized	13	TRBV15	CATRLSPNNEQFF
TRBJ2-7	medium-sized	12	TRBV6-6	CASSYSYYEQYF
TRBJ2-7	NA	16	TRBV11-1	CASSPTGVGSLGGQYF
TRBJ1-4	NA	14	TRBV6-1	CASRSEGQGEKLFF
TRBJ2-7	medium-sized	13	TRBV30	CACSQGIGYEQYF
TRBJ2-5	NA	15	TRBV7-2	CASSTGTLPQETQYF
TRBJ2-1	NA	11	TRBV2	CASSLYNEQFF
TRBJ2-3	medium-sized	16	TRBV6-5	CASSPRGRGQFDTQYF
TRBJ2-1	medium-sized	17	TRBV19	CASSLGRGGLVYNEQFF
TRBJ1-4	NA	14	TRBV12-3/TRBV12-4	CASSLEGGAGKTVF
TRBJ1-6	medium-sized	14	TRBV5-5	CASSLMQRNSPLHF
TRBJ2-3	NA	16	TRBV20-1	CSATRLAGLSTDTQYF